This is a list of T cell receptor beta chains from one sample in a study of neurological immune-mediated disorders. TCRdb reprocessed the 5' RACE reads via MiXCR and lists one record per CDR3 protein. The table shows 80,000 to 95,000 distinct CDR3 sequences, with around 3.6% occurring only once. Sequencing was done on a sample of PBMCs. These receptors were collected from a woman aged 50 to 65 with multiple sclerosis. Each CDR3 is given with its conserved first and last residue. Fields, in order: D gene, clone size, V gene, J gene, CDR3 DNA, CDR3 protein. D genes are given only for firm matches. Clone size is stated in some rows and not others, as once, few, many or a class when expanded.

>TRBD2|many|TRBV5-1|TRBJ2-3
TGCGCCAGCAGCTCTTCATTAGCGGGGGGAATTTGGCAGTATTTT
CASSSSLAGGIWQYF
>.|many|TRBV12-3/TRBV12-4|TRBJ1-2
TGTGCCAGCAGTTTAGGGCCTGGGGCTGGCTACACCTTC
CASSLGPGAGYTF
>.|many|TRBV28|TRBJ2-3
TGTGCCGGTACTACTCCCGGGGCAGATACGCAGTATTTT
CAGTTPGADTQYF
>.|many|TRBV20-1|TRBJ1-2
TGCAGTGCTAGAGATCTAGACTTCTATGGCTACACCTTC
CSARDLDFYGYTF
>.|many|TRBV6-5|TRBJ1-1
TGTGCCAGCAGTTACTCCCGGCGGGGGACTGAAGCTTTCTTT
CASSYSRRGTEAFF
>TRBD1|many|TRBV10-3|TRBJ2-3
TGTGCCATCAGTCCCGGGACAGGGTTGGATACGCAGTATTTT
CAISPGTGLDTQYF
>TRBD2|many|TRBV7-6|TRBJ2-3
TGTGCCAGCAGCCCCGGGGTAGCGGGGGGGCCCACAGATACGCAGTATTTT
CASSPGVAGGPTDTQYF
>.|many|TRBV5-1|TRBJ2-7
TGCGCCAGCAGCGTGGAACTGGGCGAGCAGTACTTC
CASSVELGEQYF
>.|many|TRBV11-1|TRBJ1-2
TGTGCCAGCAGCTTCTCGGACACGAACTATGGCTACACCTTC
CASSFSDTNYGYTF
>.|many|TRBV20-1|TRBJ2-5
TGCAGTGCTACCCCGGGACCCCGCCAGAGAGAGACCCAGTACTTC
CSATPGPRQRETQYF
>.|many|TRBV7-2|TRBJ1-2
TGTGCCAGCAGCTTAGACTCAGGACAGCTAGCGGGCTACACCTTC
CASSLDSGQLAGYTF
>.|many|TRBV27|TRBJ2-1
TGTGCCAGCAGTTTGCGGTTTGGCAGGAAAAACAATGAGCAGTTCTTC
CASSLRFGRKNNEQFF
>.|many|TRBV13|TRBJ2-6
TGTGCCAGCAGCCCCTTTTTTCCGAGGGGGGGTGCCAACGTCCTGACTTTC
CASSPFFPRGGANVLTF
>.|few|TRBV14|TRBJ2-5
TGTGCCAGCAGCCAGTATAGGGAGACCCAGTACTTC
CASSQYRETQYF
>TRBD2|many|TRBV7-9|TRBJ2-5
TGTGCCAGCAGGTCTCCTCCGGGACTAGTCCTCCAAGAGACCCAGTACTTC
CASRSPPGLVLQETQYF
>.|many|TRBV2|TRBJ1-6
TGTGCCAGCATTGAATTGCCAGGGAACTATAATTCACCCCTCCACTTT
CASIELPGNYNSPLHF
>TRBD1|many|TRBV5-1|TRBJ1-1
TGCGCCAGCAGCATAACAGGGGGTATGAACACTGAAGCTTTCTTT
CASSITGGMNTEAFF
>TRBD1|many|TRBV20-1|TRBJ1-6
TGCAGTGCTAGAGCGGCGGACAGGGCCGTGAGGGTGTATGATTCACCCCTCCACTTT
CSARAADRAVRVYDSPLHF
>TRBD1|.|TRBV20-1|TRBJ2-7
TGCAGTGCAGAAAAGACAGGGCACAAAGAGCAGTACTTC
CSAEKTGHKEQYF
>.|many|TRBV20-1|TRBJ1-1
TGCAGTGCTCCTCAGGACTTCAAGCTCACTGAAGCTTTCTTT
CSAPQDFKLTEAFF
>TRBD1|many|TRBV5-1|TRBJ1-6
TGCGCCAGCAGCTTTGCGACAGGGTTACCTTCACCCCTCCACTTT
CASSFATGLPSPLHF
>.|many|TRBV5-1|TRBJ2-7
TGCGCCAGCAGCTTGGATTTCGGAGGGGGCTACGAGCAGTACTTC
CASSLDFGGGYEQYF
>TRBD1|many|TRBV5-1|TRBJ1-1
TGCGCCTCCACCCCAGGGGGTGGGACAGGCATTGAAGCTTTCTTT
CASTPGGGTGIEAFF
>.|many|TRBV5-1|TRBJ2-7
TGCGCCAGCAGCTTGGATCAGGGGTCCTACGAGCAGTACTTC
CASSLDQGSYEQYF
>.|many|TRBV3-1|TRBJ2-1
TGTGCCAGCAGCCAGAGGCAGGGGTTTGAGCAGTTCTTC
CASSQRQGFEQFF
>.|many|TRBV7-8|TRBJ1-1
TGTGCCAGCAGCCCTAGGACCCAGAAAGCTTTCTTT
CASSPRTQKAFF
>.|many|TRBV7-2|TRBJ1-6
TGTGCCAGCAGCTTAGCGGGGGGAAATAATTCACCCCTCCACTTT
CASSLAGGNNSPLHF
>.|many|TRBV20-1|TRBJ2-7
TGCAGTGCTAGAGTGCGTAATCTCCGGGGGGCTGCCGGTGGCACCTACGAGCAGTACTTC
CSARVRNLRGAAGGTYEQYF
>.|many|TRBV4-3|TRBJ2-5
TGCGCCAGCACCCTCCTCCGTTGGGGCCAAATACCCCAAGAGACCCAGTACTTC
CASTLLRWGQIPQETQYF
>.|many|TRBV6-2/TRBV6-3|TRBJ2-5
TGTGCCAGCAGTTACTCGAGAGCGACGGGGGTGACCCAGTACTTC
CASSYSRATGVTQYF
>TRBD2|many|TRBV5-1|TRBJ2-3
TGCGCCAGCAGCTTATCCGGGACTAGCGGAGCAGATACGCAGTATTTT
CASSLSGTSGADTQYF
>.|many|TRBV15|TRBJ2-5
TGTGCCACCAGCAGAGAATGGGGGGATAGCCAAGAGACCCAGTACTTC
CATSREWGDSQETQYF
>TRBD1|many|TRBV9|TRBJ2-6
TGTGCCAGCAGCCCCATAGGGACAGGGATCTCTGGGGCCAACGTCCTGACTTTC
CASSPIGTGISGANVLTF
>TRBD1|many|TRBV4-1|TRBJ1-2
TGCGCCAGCAGCCCCCAACAGGGGTTTAATGGCTACACCTTC
CASSPQQGFNGYTF
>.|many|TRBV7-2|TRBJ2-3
TGTGCCAGCAGCTTACCGGCGGGGGCTAGCACAGATACGCAGTATTTT
CASSLPAGASTDTQYF
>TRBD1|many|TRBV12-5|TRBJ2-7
TGTGCTAGTGGCTCTGGACAGGGTGGCTCCTACGAGCAGTACTTC
CASGSGQGGSYEQYF
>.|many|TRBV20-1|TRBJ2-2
TGCAGTGCTAGAGGGGTTCATTTCCCGGGCCTGGGGGGCACCGGGGAGCTGTTTTTT
CSARGVHFPGLGGTGELFF
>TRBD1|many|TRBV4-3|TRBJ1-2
TGCGCCAGCAGCCAAACTAAGGGGGCGGGCTATGGCTACACCTTC
CASSQTKGAGYGYTF
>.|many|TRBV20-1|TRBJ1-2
TGCAGTGCAGCACCAGGTATCATCTATGGCTACACCTTC
CSAAPGIIYGYTF
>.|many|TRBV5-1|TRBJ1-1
TGCGCCAGCAGCTTGGGGTCGACTAACACTGAAGCTTTCTTT
CASSLGSTNTEAFF
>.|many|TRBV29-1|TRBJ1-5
TGCAGCGCCACAATGGACGGGGATAGCAATCAGCCCCAGCATTTT
CSATMDGDSNQPQHF
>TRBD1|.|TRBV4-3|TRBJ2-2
TGCGCCAGCATCCAAGATCACACAGGGGGCGCCAGGGAGCTGTTTTTT
CASIQDHTGGARELFF
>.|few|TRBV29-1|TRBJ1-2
TGCAGCGTTACAGGGAACTATGGCTACACCTTC
CSVTGNYGYTF
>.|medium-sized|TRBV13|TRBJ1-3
TGTGCCAGCAGCTTAGAGGGGCAGAGCTCTGGAAACACCATATATTTT
CASSLEGQSSGNTIYF
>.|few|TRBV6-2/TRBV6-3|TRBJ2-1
TGTGCCAGCAGTTACTCGTTAACCCTCCTAGTTTCTCCCTATCAGCAGTTCTTC
CASSYSLTLLVSPYQQFF
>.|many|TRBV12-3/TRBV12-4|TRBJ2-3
TGTGCCAGCAGTTTAGCCCGTTGGCAGTATTTT
CASSLARWQYF
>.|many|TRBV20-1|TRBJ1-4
TGCAGTGCTAGAGATTATAGGGGGATAAATAATGAAAAACTGTTTTTT
CSARDYRGINNEKLFF
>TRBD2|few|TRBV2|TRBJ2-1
TGTGCCAGCCCGGGACTAGCGGGGTTTGATGAGCAGTTCTTC
CASPGLAGFDEQFF
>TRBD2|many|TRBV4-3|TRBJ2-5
TGCGCCAGCAGCCAAGATCTGCTAGCGGAAGAGACCCAGTACTTC
CASSQDLLAEETQYF
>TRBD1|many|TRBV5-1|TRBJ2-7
TGCGCCAGCAGCTTGGCGGGACAGGCCTACGAGCAGTACTTC
CASSLAGQAYEQYF
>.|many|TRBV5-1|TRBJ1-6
TGCGCCAGCAGCTTGGGTGGCGGACCCATTTATAATTCACCCCTCCACTTT
CASSLGGGPIYNSPLHF
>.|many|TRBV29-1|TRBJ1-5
TGCAGCGTTAGGCAGGGCATCCTTGGGGATCAGCCCCAGCATTTT
CSVRQGILGDQPQHF
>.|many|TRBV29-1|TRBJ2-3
TGCAGCGTTGAAACGGGCAGCACAGATACGCAGTATTTT
CSVETGSTDTQYF
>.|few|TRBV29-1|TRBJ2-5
TGCAGCGTTGAAGACAGCCCAGGGACCCAGTACTTC
CSVEDSPGTQYF
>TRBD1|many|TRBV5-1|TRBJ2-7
TGCGCCAGCAGCTTAAGACAGGGATACGAGCAGTACTTC
CASSLRQGYEQYF
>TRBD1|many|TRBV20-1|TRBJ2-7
TGCAGTGCCAGTGACCTGCCGGGACAGAACTACGAGCAGTACTTC
CSASDLPGQNYEQYF
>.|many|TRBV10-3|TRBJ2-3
TGTGCCATCAGCCAGGGACTTGAGACAGATACGCAGTATTTT
CAISQGLETDTQYF
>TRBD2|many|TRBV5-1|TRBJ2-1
TGCGCCAGCAGCTTGTCTGGCGGGGGCTACAATGAGCAGTTCTTC
CASSLSGGGYNEQFF
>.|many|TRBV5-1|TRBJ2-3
TGCGCCAGTGCCGGGACTCACTCCGGGGATACGCAGTATTTT
CASAGTHSGDTQYF
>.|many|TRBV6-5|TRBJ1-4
TGTGCCAGCAGTTTACTAAAGGGGAGGCTCGGTGAAAAACTGTTTTTT
CASSLLKGRLGEKLFF